These T cell receptor beta chains were read from a single sample in a study of vaccination effects on CD4 cells after COVID-19. Sequencing was performed with immunoSEQ multiplex PCR; in TCRdb, only in-frame clones are kept and a portion is missing. The sample holds tens of thousands of clones; about four fifths are singletons and the top ten take about 2.4%. For these receptors, no antigen is known. The sequencing here drew on CD4+ T cells from PBMCs cultured with HCoV-229E spike peptides, taken before COVID-19 vaccination. These receptor sequences come from a human donor who received a COVID-19 vaccine. Each CDR3 is given without its conserved first and last residue.

length	V	CDR3
11	TRBV10-3	AISESKTSEAF
12	TRBV5-1	ASSRQGRPGELF
13	TRBV7-2	ASSSEQAGGGAQY
11	TRBV5-6	ASSSTGVYGYT
14	TRBV7-2	ASSGLAGGNTDTQY
12	TRBV18	ASSPLAADNEQF
11	TRBV5-1	ASSKGQADTQY
12	TRBV6-5	ASSPAGTRPTIY
10	TRBV7-3	ASSLTQGEQF
14	TRBV10-1	ASSESRSGRTDTQY
15	TRBV7-3	ASSLTASGVFTDTQY
16	TRBV3-1/TRBV3-2	ASSSPQGLAVSYNEQF
13	TRBV11-3	ASSPDRVNTGELF
13	TRBV2	ASSEWSKNTGELF
11	TRBV7-3	ASSPGRNSPLH
12	TRBV3-1/TRBV3-2	ASSRGRGSSEAF
10	TRBV29-1	SVEVVNTEAF
15	TRBV7-9	ASSPLLALIMNTEAF
14	TRBV2	ASSSFQGAGNQPQH
14	TRBV5-1	ASSLGTGKGDYGYT
12	TRBV5-1	ASSLALGHGELF
11	TRBV2	ASRTGGGSPLH
12	TRBV7-3	ASSARRANTEAF
10	TRBV24-1	ATSDPQETQY
12	TRBV10-2	ASRDRGPGNTIY
12	TRBV24-1	ATSDWDSTDTQY
13	TRBV19	ASKALGGRTDTQY